The 25 T cell receptor beta chains in this list originate from one sample, sequenced in a study of blood T cell repertoires in COVID-19. Libraries were prepared by immunoSEQ multiplex PCR; TCRdb keeps only in-frame clonotypes and omits some of them. Here the sample spans roughly 140,000 clones, roughly 88% being singletons. Sequencing input: peripheral blood. The receptors here all came from a woman in her forties or fifties in a cohort sampled during active or convalescent COVID-19.

In nucleotides, the CDR3 is TGTGCCAGTAGTATCTCCAGGGGCGTAGGGAACACTGAAGCTTTCTTT. It is translated as CASSISRGVGNTEAFF. The V gene is TRBV19, the J gene TRBJ1-1, with D perhaps TRBD1 (6 bases). V dropped 3 bases and J dropped 1 base, with 15 bases sitting between them. Germline CDR1 LNHDA, CDR2 SQIVND (reference sequence). The CDR3 extends over 16 amino acids.

This chain links TRBV6-5 with TRBJ1-6; D unresolved. The CDR3 has 15 residues. In germline, CDR1 is MNHEY, CDR2 SVGAGI. Between the trimmed V and J ends, which lost 1 base and 8 bases, there was a span of 12 bases. CDR3 residues: CASSYLLSLDSPLHF. The CDR3 DNA is TGTGCCAGCAGTTACTTACTATCCCTCGATTCACCCCTCCACTTT.

J is TRBJ1-3 and V is TRBV6-5; D not certain. Trimming took 8 bases from V and 4 from J, leaving 15 bases between them. Germline values: CDR1 MNHEY, CDR2 SVGAGI. The CDR3 consists of 14 residues. CDR3 DNA: TGTGCCAGCTACTCGCGGGCTAGCGGAAACACCATATATTTT. This encodes CASYSRASGNTIYF.

This chain links TRBV27 with TRBJ2-7, with TRBD2 matching over 9 bases. J lost 2 bases, V lost 2 bases, and 1 base had no gene match. Germline V gene sequence: CDR1 MNHEY, CDR2 SMNVEV (reference sequence). The CDR3 has 14 amino acids. CDR3 nucleotides: TGTGCCAGCAGTTTAGCGGGGGGGCCCTACGAGCAGTACTTC. The encoded protein is CASSLAGGPYEQYF.

The chain uses TRBV18 and TRBJ2-7, with TRBD1 matching over 8 bases. The V segment lost 3 bases and the J segment 0 bases; nucleotides outside the gene matches: 10. Per germline, CDR1 KGHSH and CDR2 LQKENI. This CDR3 has 17 amino acids. The CDR3 sequence is CASSPLRTGPNSYEQYF. For the CDR3, the DNA is TGTGCCAGCTCACCTCTTCGGACAGGGCCTAACTCCTACGAGCAGTACTTC. The full variable domain, with the rest looked up from reference TRBV18 and TRBJ2-7, is NAGVMQNPRHLVRRRGQEARLRCSPMKGHSHVYWYRQLPEEGLKFMVYLQKENIIDESGMPKERFSAEFPKEGPSILRIQQVVRGDSAAYFCASSPLRTGPNSYEQYFGPGTRLTVT.

The chain has TRBV7-2 and TRBJ2-1; 11 bases are a match to TRBD2. This CDR3 contains 17 residues. V lost 5 bases and J lost 4; bases outside the gene matches: 10. Germline CDR1 is SGHTA and CDR2 is FQGNSA. The CDR3 DNA is TGTGCCAGCAGCGCGTCCCCCTCTAGCGGGGGGTACAATGAGCAGTTCTTC. This codes for CASSASPSSGGYNEQFF.

V usage is TRBV19 and J usage is TRBJ1-5; TRBD1 might be the D (5 bases). V was pared by 3 bases and J by 0 bases, with 12 bases between. The germline gives CDR1 LNHDA, CDR2 SQIVND (reference sequence). CDR3 size: 16 residues. This CDR3 reads CASSIRGDYSNQPQHF. DNA for the CDR3: TGTGCCAGTAGTATCCGGGGGGACTATAGCAATCAGCCCCAGCATTTT.

CDR3 amino acids: CASSYSSRVDTQYF. In nucleotides, the CDR3 is TGTGCCAGCAGTTACTCCAGCAGGGTCGATACGCAGTATTTT. The rearrangement links TRBV6-2 or TRBV6-3 to TRBJ2-3; TRBD1 is a possible D gene (5 bases). CDR1 and CDR2 from the germline V gene are MNHEY and SVGEGT. The germline V and J ends were trimmed by 0 bases and 6 bases, with 10 bases remaining between them. The CDR3 totals 14 residues.

V gene TRBV7-8 combines with J gene TRBJ1-1; D is undetermined. The V gene lost 5 bases and the J gene lost 1 base, with 8 bases spanning the gap. Germline V gene lookup returns CDR1 SGHVS and CDR2 FQNEAQ. The CDR3 runs to 13 residues. CDR3 sequence reads: CASSPPRNTEAFF. The CDR3 nucleotides read TGTGCCAGCAGCCCACCTAGGAACACTGAAGCTTTCTTT. Filled out from reference TRBV7-8 and TRBJ1-1, the complete variable domain reads GAGVSQSPRYKVAKRGQDVALRCDPISGHVSLFWYQQALGQGPEFLTYFQNEAQLDKSGLPSDRFFAERPEGSVSTLKIQRTQQEDSAVYLCASSPPRNTEAFFGQGTRLTVV.

The V gene is TRBV9, the J gene TRBJ2-1, with no clear D. The V end was cut by 0 bases, the J end by 5 bases, with 15 bases between. The CDR3 covers 16 residues. CDR1 is SGDLS, CDR2 YYNGEE, per germline. The CDR3 region is CASSVDPHARDNEQFF. The CDR3, as DNA: TGTGCCAGCAGCGTAGACCCCCACGCCCGCGACAATGAGCAGTTCTTC.

A few counts support this clone. This rearrangement joins TRBV6-1 to TRBJ1-4; tentative D call: TRBD1 (5 bases). This CDR3 has 14 amino acids. V shed 3 bases and J shed 6 bases, with 11 bases lying between them. The germline CDR1 and CDR2 sequences are MNHNS and SASEGT. The CDR3 is CASSDVQAHEKLFF. The DNA for the CDR3 is TGTGCCAGCAGTGACGTACAGGCTCATGAAAAACTGTTTTTT.

This clone was counted only a few times. The chain has TRBV3-1 (or the pseudogene TRBV3-2) and TRBJ1-4; D is unresolved. Trimming took off 4 bases at V and 8 bases at J, with 20 bases between the two ends. The CDR3 sequence is 16 residues long. The V gene's germline CDR1 is LGHDT and CDR2 YNNKEL (reference sequence). CDR3: CASSRGLIGEGEKLFF. The CDR3 nucleotides are TGTGCCAGCAGCCGAGGGCTTATCGGAGAAGGAGAAAAACTGTTTTTT.

The rearrangement uses TRBV7-6 and TRBJ1-3, with 9 bases aligning to TRBD1. Germline CDR1 SGHVS, CDR2 FNYEAQ. This CDR3 spans 15 amino acids. The junction had 8 bases not matched to a gene; V was cut back by 4 bases and J by 7 bases. The CDR3 sequence: CASSSGTGSANTIYF. In DNA, the CDR3 is TGTGCCAGCAGCTCCGGGACAGGGAGTGCGAACACCATATATTTT.

The rearrangement uses TRBV4-1 and TRBJ2-5, with 10 bases fitting TRBD2. The CDR3 sequence is 16 residues long. Germline V lookup: CDR1 MGHRA, CDR2 YSYEKL. Unmatched junction bases numbered 10, after V lost 3 bases and J lost 6 bases. The CDR3 reads CASSQEQRGGQQTQYF. CDR3 nucleotide sequence: TGCGCCAGCAGCCAGGAGCAGCGGGGGGGCCAGCAGACCCAGTACTTC.

This rearrangement joins TRBV6-5 to TRBJ2-5; 7 bases match TRBD2. V gave up 4 bases and J gave up 3 bases; unmatched junction bases: 8. Germline CDR1 MNHEY, CDR2 SVGAGI. The CDR3 sequence is 15 residues long. The CDR3 sequence is CASSSQRGQEETQYF. CDR3 DNA: TGTGCCAGCAGTTCCCAGCGGGGCCAAGAAGAGACCCAGTACTTC.

The chain links TRBV5-6 to TRBJ1-6; 7 bases are a match to TRBD1. The CDR3 is 17 amino acids. Per the germline V gene, CDR1 is SGHDT and CDR2 is YYEEEE. Trimming cost V 0 bases and J 6 bases; bases outside gene matches: 9. CDR3 nucleotide sequence: TGTGCCAGCAGCTTGGGAGGTCAAGGGGGCTTTAATTCACCCCTCCACTTT. Translation: CASSLGGQGGFNSPLHF.

The chain recombines TRBV30 with TRBJ1-1; the match to TRBD1 covers 8 bases. The CDR3 consists of 15 residues. V dropped 6 bases and J dropped 1; count of bases not matched to a gene: 10. CDR1 and CDR2 from the germline V gene are GTSNPN and SVGIG (reference sequence). CDR3 in DNA: TGTGCCTGTTGGACAGGGATCCTCAAGAACACTGAAGCTTTCTTT. Amino acid sequence: CACWTGILKNTEAFF.

The V and J genes are TRBV11-2 and TRBJ1-2, with TRBD1 as a possible D gene (5 bases). This CDR3 contains 12 residues. Between the trimmed V and J ends, which lost 6 bases and 6 bases, there was a span of 11 bases. Germline-derived CDR1 and CDR2 are SGHAT and FQNNGV. This CDR3 reads CASSRGGNGYTF. The CDR3 bases are TGTGCCAGCAGTCGGGGGGGGAATGGCTACACCTTC. Combining the CDR3 with reference TRBV11-2 and TRBJ1-2 gives the whole variable domain EAGVAQSPRYKIIEKRQSVAFWCNPISGHATLYWYQQILGQGPKLLIQFQNNGVVDDSQLPKDRFSAERLKGVDSTLKIQPAKLEDSAVYLCASSRGGNGYTFGSGTRLTVV.

The chain employs TRBV7-9 and TRBJ1-1; no definite D call. Germline V lookup: CDR1 SEHNR, CDR2 FQNEAQ (reference sequence). The CDR3 has 14 amino acids. With 1 base removed from V and 3 bases from J, the gap between germline ends came to 9 bases. CDR3 DNA: TGTGCCAGCAGCTTAGTGATTTCGGACACTGAAGCTTTCTTT. Encoded protein: CASSLVISDTEAFF.

The rearrangement links TRBV11-2 to TRBJ2-5, with D possibly matching TRBD2 (5 bases). Germline lookup yields CDR1 SGHAT and CDR2 FQNNGV. The CDR3 spans 13 residues. Trimming removed 4 bases from V and 4 bases from J, with 10 bases in between. The CDR3 spells CASSWTVGETQYF. CDR3 coding DNA: TGTGCCAGCAGCTGGACTGTTGGAGAGACCCAGTACTTC. Supplemented by reference TRBV11-2 and TRBJ2-5, the full variable domain reads EAGVAQSPRYKIIEKRQSVAFWCNPISGHATLYWYQQILGQGPKLLIQFQNNGVVDDSQLPKDRFSAERLKGVDSTLKIQPAKLEDSAVYLCASSWTVGETQYFGPGTRLLVL.

J is TRBJ1-3 and V is TRBV13; tentative D call: TRBD1 (5 bases). V was clipped by 5 bases and J by 0 bases, with 17 bases between them. The germline gives CDR1 PRHDT, CDR2 FYEKMQ (reference sequence). This CDR3 is built from 17 residues. The CDR3 DNA follows: TGTGCCAGCAGCACCCTGACAGATTTATACTCTGGAAACACCATATATTTT. This encodes CASSTLTDLYSGNTIYF.

This clone has more than one count but fewer than ten. V and J are TRBV30 and TRBJ2-1; 8 bases are shared with TRBD2. The trim removed 3 bases at V and 16 bases at J, leaving 11 bases unmatched. The CDR3 is 12 amino acids. The V gene's germline CDR1 is GTSNPN and CDR2 SVGIG (reference sequence). CDR3 DNA: TGTGCCTGGAGCCCCGGACTAGCAGGAAAATTCTTC. Amino acid sequence: CAWSPGLAGKFF.

The V and J genes are TRBV5-4 and TRBJ1-1; D might be TRBD1 (6 bases). V lost 4 bases and J 5 bases, leaving 12 bases between the germline ends. Per the germline V gene, CDR1 is SGHNT and CDR2 is YYREEE (reference sequence). The CDR3 has 13 residues. In nucleotides, the CDR3 is TGTGCCAGCAGCACCCAGGGGAGTACTGAAGCTTTCTTT. Encoded protein: CASSTQGSTEAFF.

The chain recombines TRBV30 with TRBJ2-7; the D gene is possibly TRBD2 (6 bases). This CDR3 comprises 14 residues. The germline V gene has CDR1 GTSNPN and CDR2 SVGIG (reference sequence). The V end was cut by 0 bases, the J end by 6 bases, with 15 bases between. The CDR3 DNA sequence: TGTGCCTGGAGTGTGGGGGGAAACGGGGTCGAGCAGTACTTC. As protein: CAWSVGGNGVEQYF.

V and J are TRBV3-1 (or the pseudogene TRBV3-2) and TRBJ1-1, with D tentatively TRBD1 (6 bases). CDR1 is LGHDT and CDR2 is YNNKEL in the germline V gene (reference sequence). The ends were cut back, 5 bases at V and 10 bases at J, with 14 bases in the middle. This CDR3 spans 12 amino acids. CDR3: CASSSSGTPAFF. CDR3 in DNA: TGTGCCAGCAGCAGCTCCGGGACACCAGCTTTCTTT.